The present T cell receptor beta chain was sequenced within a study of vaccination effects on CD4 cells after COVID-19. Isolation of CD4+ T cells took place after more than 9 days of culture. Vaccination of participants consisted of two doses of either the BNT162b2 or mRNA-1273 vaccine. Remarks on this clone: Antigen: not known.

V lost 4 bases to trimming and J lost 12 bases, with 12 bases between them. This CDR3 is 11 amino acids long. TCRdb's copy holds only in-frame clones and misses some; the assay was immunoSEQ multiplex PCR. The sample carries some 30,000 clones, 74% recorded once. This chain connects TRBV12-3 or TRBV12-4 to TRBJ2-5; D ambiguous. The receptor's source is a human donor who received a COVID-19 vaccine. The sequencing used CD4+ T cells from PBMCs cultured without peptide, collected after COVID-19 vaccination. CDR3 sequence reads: CASSSKGPEYF. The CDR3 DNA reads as TGTGCCAGCAGTTCCAAAGGGCCCGAGTACTTC.